This TCR beta chain came from a study of T cells expressing NK-cell markers. Turning to the study itself: Seven donors tested HCMV-seropositive and one tested seronegative among the eight sequenced.

Study-wide findings and caveats: Where several donors were concerned, these clonotypes also led the CD3+CD56-NKG2C+ fraction. Whether expanded NKG2C+ T cell clones recognized HCMV stayed uncertain. Dominant NKG2C+ clonotypes in six donors made up roughly 1.0-8% of CD8+ T cells.

TCRdb derives one entry per CDR3 protein from the 5' RACE reads, leaving out DNA. This sample's table has 200,000 to 300,000 distinct CDR3 sequences. As concerns this clonotype: Antigen: not known.

The specimen sequenced was blood T cells: a sorted CD56 or NKG2C T cell subset, CD4+ or CD8+ T cells, or bulk PBMC T cells (not recorded which). The receptor was isolated from a woman aged 18 to 75 in good health.

CDR3 residues: CASRTGDVYTEAFF. The chain links TRBV5-1 to TRBJ1-1; the D gene TCRdb calls, TRBD1, cannot be checked with no DNA. The CDR3 totals 14 residues. Germline V gives CDR1 SGHRS, CDR2 YFSETQ.